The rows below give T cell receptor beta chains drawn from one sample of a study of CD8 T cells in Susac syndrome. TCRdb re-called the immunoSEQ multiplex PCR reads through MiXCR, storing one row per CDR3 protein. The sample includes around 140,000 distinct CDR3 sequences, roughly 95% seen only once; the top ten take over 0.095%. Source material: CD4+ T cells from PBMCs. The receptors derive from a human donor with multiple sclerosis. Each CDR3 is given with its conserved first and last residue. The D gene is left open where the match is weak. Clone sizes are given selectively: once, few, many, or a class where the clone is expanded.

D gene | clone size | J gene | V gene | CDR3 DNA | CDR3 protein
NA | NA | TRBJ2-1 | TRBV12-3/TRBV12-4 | TGTGCCAGCAAGGGAGGGACAGCCTACAATGAGCAGTTCTTC | CASKGGTAYNEQFF
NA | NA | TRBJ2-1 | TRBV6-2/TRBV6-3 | TGTGCCAGCAGTTGGAGGGTACCCTACAATGAGCAGTTCTTC | CASSWRVPYNEQFF
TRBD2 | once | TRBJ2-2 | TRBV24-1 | TGTGCCACCAGTGGTGATCAGAAACCAGCGGGGGTCCCCCCCGGGGAGCTGTTTTTT | CATSGDQKPAGVPPGELFF
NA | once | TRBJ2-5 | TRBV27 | TGTGCCAGCAGTTTGCGGCTCCGGGGAGTAGGAGAGACCCAGTACTTC | CASSLRLRGVGETQYF
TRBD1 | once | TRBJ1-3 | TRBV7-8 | TGTGCCAGCAGCTCAACAGGGGGAGCTGGAAACACCATATATTTT | CASSSTGGAGNTIYF
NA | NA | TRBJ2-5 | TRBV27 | TGTGCCAGCAGCCGCCTGGGAGGCCAAGAGACCCAGTACTTC | CASSRLGGQETQYF
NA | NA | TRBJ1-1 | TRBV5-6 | TGTGCCAGCAGCTGGGGGACGGCCCCGAACACTGAAGCTTTCTTT | CASSWGTAPNTEAFF
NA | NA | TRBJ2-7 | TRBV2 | TGTGCCAGCAGCCCCGGAAACACCTACGAGCAGTACTTC | CASSPGNTYEQYF
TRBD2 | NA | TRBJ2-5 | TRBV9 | TGTGCCAGCAGCGTAGCAAGCGGGGGGGCGTACCAAGAGACCCAGTACTTC | CASSVASGGAYQETQYF
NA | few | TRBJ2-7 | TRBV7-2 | TGTGCCAGCAGCTTATCCCGGGGCTCGGAGCCCTACGAGCAGTACTTC | CASSLSRGSEPYEQYF